The present TCR beta chain was sequenced within a study of T cell changes during pregnancy in multiple sclerosis. Sequenced by immunoSEQ multiplex PCR; TCRdb stores in-frame clones only, minus some. The data show about 120,000 clones, with approximately 93% seen just once and approximately 5.8% held by the top ten. The V gene lost 0 bases and the J gene lost 0 bases, with 11 bases spanning the gap. Germline CDR1 and CDR2: MGHRA and YSYEKL. CDR3 length: 17 residues. This receptor was taken from a female donor with multiple sclerosis, enrolled in a pregnancy study. The chain carries TRBV4-1 and TRBJ2-2; D possibly corresponds to TRBD1 (5 bases). This specimen consisted of peripheral blood, obtained before pregnancy. Written as DNA, the CDR3 is TGCGCCAGCAGCCAAGATAGTCAGGGATCGAACACCGGGGAGCTGTTTTTT. As protein: CASSQDSQGSNTGELFF.